These T cell receptor beta chains were read from a single sample in a study of Ad26.COV2.S vaccination and SARS-CoV-2 variants. Generated by immunoSEQ multiplex PCR, the TCRdb table keeps only in-frame clones and is missing some. The sample carries roughly 380,000 clones, 92% recorded once. The specimen comprised peripheral blood, sampled after recovery from COVID-19. The source is a human donor who had recovered from COVID-19. CDR3s include the opening cysteine and the closing phenylalanine or tryptophan. D genes are given only for firm matches. Not every row has a clone size; where given, it reads once, few, many or a size class.

j_gene,v_gene,d_gene,abundance,CDR3nt,CDR3aa
TRBJ2-3,TRBV7-2,-,-,TGTGCCAGCAGCGCAGGGGACGCCTCGCAGTATTTT,CASSAGDASQYF
TRBJ1-2,TRBV2,-,-,TGTGCCAGCAACAACAGGCACAACACCTTC,CASNNRHNTF
TRBJ1-1,TRBV4-3,-,-,TGCGCCAGCAGCCAAGACCTGAACACTGAAGCTTTCTTT,CASSQDLNTEAFF
TRBJ2-7,TRBV11-2,-,-,TGTGCCAGCAGCTTAGTAGGGGGGTTCGAGCAGTACTTC,CASSLVGGFEQYF
TRBJ2-5,TRBV5-1,TRBD2,-,TGCGCCAGCAGCTCTGCCGCTAGCGGGGGATCAGAGACCCAGTACTTC,CASSSAASGGSETQYF
TRBJ1-6,TRBV25-1,-,-,TGTGCCAGCACCCTCGGGCAGTCCTATTCACCCCTCCACTTT,CASTLGQSYSPLHF
TRBJ2-4,TRBV6-5,-,-,TGTGCCAGCAGCCGAGTTGAGGTGGACATTCAGTACTTC,CASSRVEVDIQYF
TRBJ1-5,TRBV19,-,-,TGTGCCAGTAGTATAGATCTTCAAGGTGCCTGGCCCCAGCATTTT,CASSIDLQGAWPQHF
TRBJ1-1,TRBV7-2,-,once,TGTGCCAGCAGCTTAACCGTAGGGGTGGGTGAAGCTTTCTTT,CASSLTVGVGEAFF
TRBJ2-3,TRBV10-3,-,-,TGTGCCATCAGTGAGTCGGAGTCGGGTACGCAGTATTTT,CAISESESGTQYF
TRBJ2-3,TRBV2,-,-,TGTGCCAGCAGTGAGGGACTCCCGACAGATACGCAGTATTTT,CASSEGLPTDTQYF
TRBJ1-2,TRBV5-4,TRBD1,-,TGTGCCAGCAGCTTGCAACAACCCGGACAGGGCGGCTACACCTTC,CASSLQQPGQGGYTF
TRBJ2-4,TRBV28,TRBD1,-,TGTGCCAGCAGTCACCGGGACAGGGGGCCCGGATTAGCCAAAAACATTCAGTACTTC,CASSHRDRGPGLAKNIQYF
TRBJ2-1,TRBV15,-,-,TGTGCCACCAGCAGGACAGTTTTAAATGAGCAGTTCTTC,CATSRTVLNEQFF
TRBJ1-1,TRBV7-9,-,-,TGTGCCAGCAGCCGAGGATTGAACACTGAAGCTTTCTTT,CASSRGLNTEAFF
TRBJ1-6,TRBV6-5,-,once,TGTGCCAGCAGTTACGCAGTCAACTCCTATAATTCACCCCTCCACTTT,CASSYAVNSYNSPLHF
TRBJ1-1,TRBV19,TRBD1,-,TGTGCCAGTAGTGCCGGACAGGTGATGAACACTGAAGCTTTCTTT,CASSAGQVMNTEAFF
TRBJ1-2,TRBV20-1,TRBD1,-,TGCAGTGCCAGTTCCGGGACAGGGGATGGCTACACCTTC,CSASSGTGDGYTF
TRBJ2-1,TRBV27,-,-,TGTGCCAGCAGTTTCTGGCGGGCGAATGAGCAGTTCTTC,CASSFWRANEQFF
TRBJ2-1,TRBV19,-,-,TGTGCCAGTAGTCCCCCCCTCCCTAAAAATGAGCAGTTCTTC,CASSPPLPKNEQFF
TRBJ1-5,TRBV9,-,-,TGTGCCAGCAGCGTAGCGGACAGACTCAATCAGCCCCAGCATTTT,CASSVADRLNQPQHF